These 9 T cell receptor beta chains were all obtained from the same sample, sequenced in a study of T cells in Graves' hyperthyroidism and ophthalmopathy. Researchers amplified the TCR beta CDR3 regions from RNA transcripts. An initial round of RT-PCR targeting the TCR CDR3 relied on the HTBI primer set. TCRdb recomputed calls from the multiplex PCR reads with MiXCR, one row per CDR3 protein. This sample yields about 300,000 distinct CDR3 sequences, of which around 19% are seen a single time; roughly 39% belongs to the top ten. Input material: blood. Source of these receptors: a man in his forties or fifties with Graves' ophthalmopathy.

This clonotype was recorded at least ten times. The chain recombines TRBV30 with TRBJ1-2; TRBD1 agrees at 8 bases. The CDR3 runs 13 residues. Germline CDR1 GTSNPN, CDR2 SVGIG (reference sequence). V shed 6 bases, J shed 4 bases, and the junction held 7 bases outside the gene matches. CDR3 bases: TGTGCCTGTCGACAGGGGCGAGTCTATGGCTACACCTTC. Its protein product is CACRQGRVYGYTF.

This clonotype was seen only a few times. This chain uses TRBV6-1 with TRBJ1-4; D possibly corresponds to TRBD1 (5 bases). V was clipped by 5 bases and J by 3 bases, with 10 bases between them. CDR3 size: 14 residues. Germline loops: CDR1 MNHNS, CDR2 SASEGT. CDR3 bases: TGTGCCAGCAGTCACAGGAACTCTAATGAAAAACTGTTTTTT. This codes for CASSHRNSNEKLFF.

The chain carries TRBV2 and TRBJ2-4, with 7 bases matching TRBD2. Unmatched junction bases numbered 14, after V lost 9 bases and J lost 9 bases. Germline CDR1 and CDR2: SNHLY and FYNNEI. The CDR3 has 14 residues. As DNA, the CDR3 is TGTGCCAGTAGTCAACCGGGACTAAGAAGCATTCAGTACTTC. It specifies CASSQPGLRSIQYF.

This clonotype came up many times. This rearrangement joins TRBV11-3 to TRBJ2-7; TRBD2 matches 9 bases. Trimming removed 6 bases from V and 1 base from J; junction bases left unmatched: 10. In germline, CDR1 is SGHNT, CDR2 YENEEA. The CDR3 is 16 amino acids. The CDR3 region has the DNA TGTGCCAGCAGGAATCCCGGGACTAGCAATTCCTACGAGCAGTACTTC. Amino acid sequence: CASRNPGTSNSYEQYF.

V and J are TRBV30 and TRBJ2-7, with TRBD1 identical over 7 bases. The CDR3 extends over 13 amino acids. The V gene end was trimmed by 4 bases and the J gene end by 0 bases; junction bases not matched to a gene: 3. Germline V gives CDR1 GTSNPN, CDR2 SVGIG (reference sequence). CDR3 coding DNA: TGTGCCTGGAACAGGGGAAGCTCCTACGAGCAGTACTTC. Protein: CAWNRGSSYEQYF.

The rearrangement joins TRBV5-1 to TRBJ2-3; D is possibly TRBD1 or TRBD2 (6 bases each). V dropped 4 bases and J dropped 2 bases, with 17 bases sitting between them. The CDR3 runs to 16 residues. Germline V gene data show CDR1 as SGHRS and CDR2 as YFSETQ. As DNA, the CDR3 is TGCGCCAGCAGCGCCCGGGGGCCCGGGAACACAGATACGCAGTATTTT. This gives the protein CASSARGPGNTDTQYF.

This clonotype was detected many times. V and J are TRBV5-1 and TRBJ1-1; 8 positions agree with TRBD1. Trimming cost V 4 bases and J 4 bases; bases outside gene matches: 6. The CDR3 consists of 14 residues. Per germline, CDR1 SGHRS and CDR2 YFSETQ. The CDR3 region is CASSDHQGATEAFF. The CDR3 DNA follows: TGCGCCAGCAGCGATCATCAGGGGGCCACTGAAGCTTTCTTT. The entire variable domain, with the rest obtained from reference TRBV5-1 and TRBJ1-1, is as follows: KAGVTQTPRYLIKTRGQQVTLSCSPISGHRSVSWYQQTPGQGLQFLFEYFSETQRNKGNFPGRFSGRQFSNSRSEMNVSTLELGDSALYLCASSDHQGATEAFFGQGTRLTVV.

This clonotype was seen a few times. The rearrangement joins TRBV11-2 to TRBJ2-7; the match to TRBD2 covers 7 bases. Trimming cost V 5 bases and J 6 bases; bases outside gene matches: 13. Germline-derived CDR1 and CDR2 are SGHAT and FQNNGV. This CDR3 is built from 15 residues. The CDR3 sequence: CASSQASGLLGEQYF. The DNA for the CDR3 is TGTGCCAGCAGCCAAGCTAGCGGTCTCCTAGGCGAGCAGTACTTC.

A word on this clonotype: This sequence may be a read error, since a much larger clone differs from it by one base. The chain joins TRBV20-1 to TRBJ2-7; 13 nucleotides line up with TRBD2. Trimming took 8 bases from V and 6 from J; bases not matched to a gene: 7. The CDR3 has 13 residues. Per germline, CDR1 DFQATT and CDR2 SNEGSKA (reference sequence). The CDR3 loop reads CSSPRTSGSEQYF. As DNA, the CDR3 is TGCAGTTCACCAAGGACTAGCGGGAGCGAGCAGTACTTC.